This entry describes one T cell receptor (beta chain). Its target is not known. The data originate from a study of response to subunit inactivated influenza vaccine. V dropped 7 bases and J dropped 3 bases, with 20 bases sitting between them. The CDR3 is 16 amino acids. Germline CDR1 SGHRS, CDR2 YFSETQ. From the RT-PCR reads, TCRdb called clonotypes with MiXCR, one entry per CDR3 protein. The data show 500,000 to 750,000 distinct CDR3 sequences, with 12% to 15% seen just once and 11% held by the top ten. Study-level points and caveats: Authors suggested seasonal influenza vaccinations each recruit few new T cells.

The sample here was PBMCs from blood, taken 11 to 12 days after vaccination. This TCR derives from a man between 45 and 60 years old who received an inactivated influenza vaccine. This chain links TRBV5-1 with TRBJ2-4, with a weak D call TRBD1 (6 bases). The CDR3: CASASTLDSHKNIQYF. In DNA, the CDR3 is TGCGCCAGCGCCTCCACCCTGGACAGCCACAAAAACATTCAGTACTTC.